This T cell receptor beta chain was sequenced for a study of T cell responses to AZD1222 COVID-19 vaccine. Whole-study findings and limits: The donor group comprised mostly white British people and more females; the analysis possibly underestimated clonal diversity.

The repertoire was sequenced with immunoSEQ multiplex PCR; TCRdb's copy has only in-frame clones and lacks some. The sample lists about 160,000 clones; 75% to 95% were seen once. This clone was seen a few times. Its matching antigen is unknown. Per germline, CDR1 MNHEY and CDR2 SVGAGI. V was trimmed by 3 bases and J by 5 bases, leaving 11 bases between them. This CDR3 has 15 residues. The TCR was taken from an adult in good health. This sample comprised peripheral blood, obtained on day 0 of AZD1222 vaccination. The rearrangement links TRBV6-5 to TRBJ1-6, with D uncertain. The CDR3 sequence is CASSYRDPHNSPLHF. The DNA for the CDR3 is TGTGCCAGCAGTTATCGAGACCCTCATAATTCACCCCTCCACTTT.